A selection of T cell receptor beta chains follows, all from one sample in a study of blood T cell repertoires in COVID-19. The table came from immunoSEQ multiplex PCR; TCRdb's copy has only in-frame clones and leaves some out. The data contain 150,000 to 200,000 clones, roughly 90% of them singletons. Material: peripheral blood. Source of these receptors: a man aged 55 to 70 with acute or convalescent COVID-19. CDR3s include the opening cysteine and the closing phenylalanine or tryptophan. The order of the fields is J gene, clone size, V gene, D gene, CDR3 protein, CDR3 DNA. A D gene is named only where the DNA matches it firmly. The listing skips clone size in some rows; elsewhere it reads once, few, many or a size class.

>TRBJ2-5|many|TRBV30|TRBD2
CAWTSGGVGYF
TGTGCCTGGACCAGCGGGGGGGTTGGATACTTC
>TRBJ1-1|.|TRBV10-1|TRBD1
CASSEGTGLGTEAFF
TGCGCCAGCAGTGAAGGGACAGGGCTGGGCACTGAAGCTTTCTTT
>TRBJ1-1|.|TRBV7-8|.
CASSLFTANTEAFF
TGTGCCAGCAGCTTATTCACAGCGAACACTGAAGCTTTCTTT
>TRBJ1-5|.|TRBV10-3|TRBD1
CAISDSGTGGQPQHF
TGTGCCATCAGTGATTCCGGGACAGGGGGCCAGCCCCAGCATTTT
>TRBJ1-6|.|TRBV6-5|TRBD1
CASSLGQVYNSPLHF
TGTGCCAGCAGCTTGGGACAGGTGTATAATTCACCCCTCCACTTT
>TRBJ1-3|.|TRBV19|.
CASSIGEAVSGNTIYF
TGTGCCAGTAGTATAGGGGAGGCCGTCTCTGGAAACACCATATATTTT
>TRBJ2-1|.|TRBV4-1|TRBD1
CASSQGDRGVDEQFF
TGCGCCAGCAGCCAAGGGGACAGGGGTGTTGATGAGCAGTTCTTC
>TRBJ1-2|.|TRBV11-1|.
CASSPGPTYGYTF
TGTGCCAGCAGCCCAGGTCCGACATATGGCTACACCTTC
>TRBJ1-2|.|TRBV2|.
CASRRDGANYGYTF
TGTGCCAGTCGGAGGGACGGGGCTAACTATGGCTACACCTTC
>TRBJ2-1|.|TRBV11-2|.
CASSRQSPNEQFF
TGTGCCAGCAGCAGACAGTCCCCCAATGAGCAGTTCTTC
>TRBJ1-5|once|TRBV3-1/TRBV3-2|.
CASSQGLIPNQPQHF
TGTGCCAGCAGCCAAGGCCTAATCCCCAATCAGCCCCAGCATTTT
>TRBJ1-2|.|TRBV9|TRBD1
CASSVVQGDYGYTF
TGTGCCAGCAGCGTCGTACAGGGGGACTATGGCTACACCTTC
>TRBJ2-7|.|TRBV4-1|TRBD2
CASSQGGGLAFYEQYF
TGCGCCAGCAGCCAAGGCGGGGGGCTCGCCTTCTACGAGCAGTACTTC
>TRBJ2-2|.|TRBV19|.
CASSPSKGYGGELFF
TGTGCCAGTAGTCCCTCTAAGGGCTACGGAGGAGAGCTGTTTTTT
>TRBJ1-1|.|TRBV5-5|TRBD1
CASSLGQGRNTEAFF
TGTGCCAGCAGCTTGGGACAGGGTCGGAACACTGAAGCTTTCTTT
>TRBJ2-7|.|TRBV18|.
CASSPNSEQYF
TGTGCCAGCTCACCGAACTCCGAGCAGTACTTC
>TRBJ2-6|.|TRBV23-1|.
CASSPNRSPGLRYRPGANVLTF
TGCGCCAGCAGTCCCAATCGCTCCCCAGGGCTGCGCTACCGCCCTGGAGCCAACGTCCTGACTTTC
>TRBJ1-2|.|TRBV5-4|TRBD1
CASSLARTGPNYGYTF
TGTGCCAGCAGCTTGGCTAGGACAGGCCCTAACTATGGCTACACCTTC
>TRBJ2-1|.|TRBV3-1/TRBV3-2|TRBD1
CASNKQGVNEQFF
TGTGCCAGCAACAAACAGGGGGTTAATGAGCAGTTCTTC
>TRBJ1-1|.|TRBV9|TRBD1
CASSAADRANTEAFF
TGTGCCAGCAGCGCAGCCGACAGGGCGAACACTGAAGCTTTCTTT
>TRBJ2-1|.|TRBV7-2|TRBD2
CASSLVGASGGEQFF
TGTGCCAGCAGCTTAGTAGGAGCTAGCGGGGGTGAGCAGTTCTTC
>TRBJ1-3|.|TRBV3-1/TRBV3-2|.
CASSLSQHSGNTIYF
TGTGCCAGCAGCCTCTCCCAACACTCTGGAAACACCATATATTTT
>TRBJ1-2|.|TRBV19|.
CASSMPDIAYGYTF
TGTGCCAGTAGTATGCCGGACATAGCCTATGGCTACACCTTC